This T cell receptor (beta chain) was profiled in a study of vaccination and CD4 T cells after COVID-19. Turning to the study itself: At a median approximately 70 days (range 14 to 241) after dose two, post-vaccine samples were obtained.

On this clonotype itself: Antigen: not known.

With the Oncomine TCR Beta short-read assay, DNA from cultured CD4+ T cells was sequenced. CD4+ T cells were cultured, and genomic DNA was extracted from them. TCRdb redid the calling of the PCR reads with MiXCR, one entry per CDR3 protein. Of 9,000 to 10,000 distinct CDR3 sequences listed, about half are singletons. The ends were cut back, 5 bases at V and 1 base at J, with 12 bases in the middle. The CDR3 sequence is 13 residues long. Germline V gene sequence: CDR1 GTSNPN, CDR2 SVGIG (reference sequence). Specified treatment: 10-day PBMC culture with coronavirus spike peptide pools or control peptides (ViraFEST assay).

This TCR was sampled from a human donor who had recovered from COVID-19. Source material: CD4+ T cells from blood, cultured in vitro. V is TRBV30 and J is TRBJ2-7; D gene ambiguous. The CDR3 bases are TGTGCCTGGTCTCGGCTAGGGTCCTACGAGCAGTACTTC. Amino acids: CAWSRLGSYEQYF.